This is a list of T cell receptor beta chains from one sample in a study of early stage breast cancer tumors. TCRdb's table, derived via immunoSEQ multiplex PCR, lists solely in-frame clones and lacks some. The table includes about 19,000 clones, approximately 82% detected once. The sample was blood. All receptors come from a person between 70 and 80 years old with breast cancer. Both conserved end residues are part of each CDR3. The D gene is left open where the match is weak. Expanded clones are given a class, and other clones once, few, many or no size at all.

size,D,J,V,DNA,CDR3
NA,TRBD1,TRBJ2-4,TRBV6-1,TGTGCCAGCAGTGGTGGGACAGGGGATATATACATTCAGTACTTC,CASSGGTGDIYIQYF
NA,TRBD2,TRBJ2-1,TRBV4-2,TGTGCCAGCAGCCAAGGCGTAGCGGGGGTTCCCTCCTACAATGAGCAGTTCTTC,CASSQGVAGVPSYNEQFF
NA,NA,TRBJ1-1,TRBV2,TGTGCCAGCAGTGGGCAGGGACTGTCGAACACTGAAGCTTTCTTT,CASSGQGLSNTEAFF
NA,NA,TRBJ2-7,TRBV5-4,TGTGCCAGCAGCAGACAGGGTGGAGGGTGGGAGCAGTACTTC,CASSRQGGGWEQYF
NA,NA,TRBJ1-1,TRBV30,TGTGCCTGGAGTGTATGGCCTAGCCAGATGAACACTGAAGCTTTCTTT,CAWSVWPSQMNTEAFF
NA,NA,TRBJ2-7,TRBV5-4,TGTGCCAGCAGCTTGGGTGGGGGGATATACGAGCAGTACTTC,CASSLGGGIYEQYF
NA,TRBD1,TRBJ2-1,TRBV5-6,TGTGCCAGCAGCTTGGTTACTGGGACAGGGGGAGGCAATGAGCAGTTCTTC,CASSLVTGTGGGNEQFF
NA,TRBD1,TRBJ2-2,TRBV6-1,TGTGCCAGCAGGGACAGGGGGCGAGGGACCGGGGAGCTGTTTTTT,CASRDRGRGTGELFF
NA,TRBD1,TRBJ1-2,TRBV9,TGTGCCAGCAGCCTCCTCGGGACAGGAAGTGTCTACACCTTC,CASSLLGTGSVYTF
NA,TRBD1,TRBJ2-5,TRBV5-4,TGTGCCAGCAGCCCCGGGACAGATCGGGAGACCCAGTACTTC,CASSPGTDRETQYF
few,NA,TRBJ1-1,TRBV25-1,TGTGCCAGCAGTCACCGGGACATCACTGAAGCTTTCTTT,CASSHRDITEAFF
NA,NA,TRBJ2-4,TRBV5-6,TGTGCCAGCAGCTTGGCAGGTACCAAAAACATTCAGTACTTC,CASSLAGTKNIQYF
NA,NA,TRBJ1-2,TRBV28,TGTGCCAGCAGTACCGGACTAGTAGCCTATGGCTACACCTTC,CASSTGLVAYGYTF
NA,TRBD1,TRBJ1-1,TRBV9,TGTGCCAGCAGTTTTGGACAGGGGGGTGAAGCTTTCTTT,CASSFGQGGEAFF
once,NA,TRBJ2-2,TRBV28,TGTGCCAGCAGTTTAGGAGGGGCGGGCACCGGGGAGCTGTTTTTT,CASSLGGAGTGELFF
NA,TRBD1,TRBJ1-1,TRBV9,TGTGCCAGCAGCGTTACACCGGGACAGGGGTCGCCTGAAGCTTTCTTT,CASSVTPGQGSPEAFF
NA,NA,TRBJ2-7,TRBV9,TGTGCCAGCAGCGTAGGGGGAACAGGGCTGGCCTACGAGCAGTACTTC,CASSVGGTGLAYEQYF
NA,TRBD1,TRBJ1-3,TRBV5-6,TGTGCCAGCAGCTTGGTGGGGACAGGCTCTGGAAACACCATATATTTT,CASSLVGTGSGNTIYF
NA,NA,TRBJ1-5,TRBV5-1,TGCGCCAGCAGCTCTAAAACAGGGTTGGACAATCAGCCCCAGCATTTT,CASSSKTGLDNQPQHF
NA,TRBD2,TRBJ2-3,TRBV5-1,TGCGCCAGCAGCGACGAGCTAGCGGGGGGCACAGATACGCAGTATTTT,CASSDELAGGTDTQYF
NA,NA,TRBJ2-3,TRBV6-1,TGTGCCAGCAGTGAACTAGTCAATACGCAGTATTTT,CASSELVNTQYF
NA,TRBD1,TRBJ2-7,TRBV12-5,TGTGCTAGTGGTTTGCCCAAGGGACAGGGGCAAGCCTACGAGCAGTACTTC,CASGLPKGQGQAYEQYF
NA,NA,TRBJ2-2,TRBV29-1,TGCAGCGTTGAGACTAGTAGGAACACCGGGGAGCTGTTTTTT,CSVETSRNTGELFF
NA,NA,TRBJ2-3,TRBV5-4,TGTGCCAGCAGCCTCGGGGATACGCAGTATTTT,CASSLGDTQYF
NA,TRBD1,TRBJ2-2,TRBV18,TGTGCCAGCTCACGGACAGGTCTCCGGTCCGGGGAGCTGTTTTTT,CASSRTGLRSGELFF
NA,NA,TRBJ1-2,TRBV9,TGTGCCAGCAGCGGCAGTCGGGGTGTTGGAGGCTACACCTTC,CASSGSRGVGGYTF
once,TRBD1,TRBJ1-3,TRBV11-2,TGTGCCAGCAACACAGGGGGAACAGGAAACACCATATATTTT,CASNTGGTGNTIYF
NA,TRBD2,TRBJ2-4,TRBV5-1,TGCGCCAGCAGCTTGGCCGGGGGGTCCCACATTCAGTACTTC,CASSLAGGSHIQYF
NA,TRBD1,TRBJ2-2,TRBV4-2,TGTGCCAGCAGCCGTACAGGGGGCACCGGGGAGCTGTTTTTT,CASSRTGGTGELFF
NA,TRBD1,TRBJ1-3,TRBV7-2,TGTGCCAGCAGCCCGGACAGGGTCAAAAACACCATATATTTT,CASSPDRVKNTIYF
NA,NA,TRBJ2-6,TRBV28,TGTGCCAGCAGTTTCTCCGCTACTGGGGCCAACGTCCTGACTTTC,CASSFSATGANVLTF
NA,TRBD1,TRBJ1-3,TRBV10-3,TGTGCCATCAGTGGGGGACAGGGGGCGGCTGGAAACACCATATATTTT,CAISGGQGAAGNTIYF
NA,TRBD1,TRBJ2-5,TRBV30,TGTGCCTGGGGGACAGGACCGGAGACCCAGTACTTC,CAWGTGPETQYF
NA,NA,TRBJ1-5,TRBV6-6,TGTGCCAGCAGTTTGGGGGGAAACAATCAGCCCCAGCATTTT,CASSLGGNNQPQHF
NA,TRBD1,TRBJ1-5,TRBV28,TGTGCCAGCAGTTCTGGACAGGGCGTCCAGCCCCAGCATTTT,CASSSGQGVQPQHF
NA,NA,TRBJ2-7,TRBV7-8,TGTGCCAGCAGCTTAGCGCTGGGAGCGAGCTACGAGCAGTACTTC,CASSLALGASYEQYF
NA,NA,TRBJ1-1,TRBV5-6,TGTGCCAGCAGCCGTTACCGGACAGTGAACACTGAAGCTTTCTTT,CASSRYRTVNTEAFF
NA,NA,TRBJ2-3,TRBV19,TGTGCCAGTAATCCGACTGTGGAGAGGACACGTACGCAGTATTTT,CASNPTVERTRTQYF
NA,TRBD1,TRBJ1-1,TRBV5-1,TGCGCCAGCCGTGAACTCCGGGACAGGGTTGCTTTCTTT,CASRELRDRVAFF
NA,NA,TRBJ2-1,TRBV30,TGTGCCTGGAGTGTATATGGGGCCGCCTACAATGAGCAGTTCTTC,CAWSVYGAAYNEQFF
NA,TRBD2,TRBJ2-5,TRBV11-1,TGTGCCAGCAGCTCTGGACTAGTCGAGACCCAGTACTTC,CASSSGLVETQYF
NA,NA,TRBJ2-7,TRBV5-5,TGTGCCAGCAGCTACTTCTACGAGCAGTACTTC,CASSYFYEQYF
NA,TRBD1,TRBJ1-2,TRBV11-2,TGTGCCAGCAGTGCGGGACAGCACTATGGCTACACCTTC,CASSAGQHYGYTF
NA,TRBD1,TRBJ1-6,TRBV9,TGTGCCAGCAGCACTACAGGGACAGTAAATAATTCACCCCTCCACTTT,CASSTTGTVNNSPLHF
NA,NA,TRBJ1-1,TRBV28,TGTGCCAGCAGCCCAGGGCGCACTGAAGCTTTCTTT,CASSPGRTEAFF
NA,NA,TRBJ1-6,TRBV19,TGTGCCAGTACTAGCGGCAGGGGACCTTCACCCCTCCACTTT,CASTSGRGPSPLHF
NA,TRBD2,TRBJ2-3,TRBV7-2,TGTGCCAGCAGCCCATATAGGACTAGCGGGGGGCTAGATACGCAGTATTTT,CASSPYRTSGGLDTQYF